This T cell receptor beta chain was recorded in a study of T cell responses to AZD1222 COVID-19 vaccine. Some clones are missing from TCRdb's copy, which holds only in-frame ones; the method was immunoSEQ multiplex PCR. Of 75,000 to 100,000 clones listed, over 75% are singletons. The V end lost 4 bases, the J end lost 7 bases, and 19 bases lay between the germline ends. Germline V lookup: CDR1 GTSNPN, CDR2 SVGIG (reference sequence). This CDR3 is 14 amino acids long. This specimen was peripheral blood, taken on day 0 of AZD1222 vaccination. The chain combines TRBV30 with TRBJ1-2, with unresolved D. The receptor's source is an adult in good health. This CDR3 reads CAWKVLAPALGYTF. In DNA form, the CDR3 reads TGTGCCTGGAAGGTTTTGGCTCCTGCGCTTGGCTACACCTTC.